The text below deals with one TCR beta chain. These data originate in a study of T cells in narcolepsy. This CDR3 is built from 16 residues. The germline gives CDR1 SEHNR, CDR2 FQNEAQ (reference sequence). V lost 5 bases to trimming and J lost 4 bases; unmatched junction nucleotides: 9. Generated by immunoSEQ multiplex PCR, the TCRdb table keeps only in-frame clones and is missing some. Found here are 20,000 to 30,000 clones, around 85% of them singletons; the top ten hold roughly 0.74%. The specimen was CD45RA- memory CD4+ T cells from PBMCs. The TCR was taken from a human donor with narcolepsy. The V call is TRBV7-9, the J call TRBJ1-5; 9 bases match TRBD1. CDR3 residues: CASSPGQGLGNQPQHF. CDR3 coding DNA: TGTGCCAGCAGCCCGGGACAGGGACTTGGGAATCAGCCCCAGCATTTT. The variable domain in full, with the rest retrieved from reference TRBV7-9 and TRBJ1-5, is DTGVSQNPRHKITKRGQNVTFRCDPISEHNRLYWYRQTLGQGPEFLTYFQNEAQLEKSRLLSDRFSAERPKGSFSTLEIQRTEQGDSAMYLCASSPGQGLGNQPQHFGDGTRLSIL.